The rows below give T cell receptor beta chains drawn from one sample of a study of T cell changes during pregnancy in multiple sclerosis. Sequenced by immunoSEQ multiplex PCR; TCRdb stores in-frame clones only, minus some. Of roughly 38,000 clones detected, roughly 91% appear once; the ten largest clones hold about 9%. The sample consisted of CD8+ T cells from peripheral blood mononuclear cells, taken in the first trimester of pregnancy. The receptors derive from a female donor with multiple sclerosis, enrolled in a pregnancy study. CDR3s include the opening cysteine and the closing phenylalanine or tryptophan. Each record gives: CDR3 protein, CDR3 DNA, J gene, clone size, D gene, V gene. D genes are given only for firm matches. Some rows mark clone size as missing; the rest say once, few, many or name a class of expanded clone.

cdr3_aa: CASSVNGGNTEAFF; cdr3_nt: TGTGCCAGCAGTGTTAACGGGGGTAATACTGAAGCTTTCTTT; j_call: TRBJ1-1; clone_size: .; d_call: .; v_call: TRBV6-1
cdr3_aa: CASSFRGLGNTIYF; cdr3_nt: TGTGCCAGCAGTTTTAGGGGGTTAGGAAACACCATATATTTT; j_call: TRBJ1-3; clone_size: .; d_call: .; v_call: TRBV28
cdr3_aa: CASSYGQGASPLHF; cdr3_nt: TGTGCCAGCAGTTACGGACAGGGAGCTTCACCCCTCCACTTT; j_call: TRBJ1-6; clone_size: .; d_call: TRBD1; v_call: TRBV6-6
cdr3_aa: CASSQERGGNEQFF; cdr3_nt: TGCGCCAGCAGCCAAGAGAGGGGAGGCAATGAGCAGTTCTTC; j_call: TRBJ2-1; clone_size: once; d_call: .; v_call: TRBV4-3
cdr3_aa: CASSYSGGPREKLFF; cdr3_nt: TGTGCCAGCAGCTATAGTGGGGGCCCGAGGGAAAAACTGTTTTTT; j_call: TRBJ1-4; clone_size: .; d_call: .; v_call: TRBV7-6
cdr3_aa: CASSFRTANGLFRRTEAFF; cdr3_nt: TGTGCCAGTAGTTTTAGGACAGCCAACGGGTTATTTAGAAGGACTGAAGCTTTCTTT; j_call: TRBJ1-1; clone_size: .; d_call: .; v_call: TRBV19
cdr3_aa: CASSSGQTYEQYF; cdr3_nt: TGTGCCAGCAGCTCGGGACAGACCTACGAGCAGTACTTC; j_call: TRBJ2-7; clone_size: .; d_call: TRBD1; v_call: TRBV7-3
cdr3_aa: CASSERQPLNQPQHF; cdr3_nt: TGTGCCAGCAGTGAAAGACAGCCCCTGAATCAGCCCCAGCATTTT; j_call: TRBJ1-5; clone_size: .; d_call: .; v_call: TRBV2
cdr3_aa: CASSQDQGNYEQYF; cdr3_nt: TGCGCCAGCAGCCAAGATCAGGGAAACTACGAGCAGTACTTC; j_call: TRBJ2-7; clone_size: .; d_call: .; v_call: TRBV4-1
cdr3_aa: CSVEGGPGLAASYEQYF; cdr3_nt: TGCAGCGTTGAAGGAGGGCCGGGACTAGCGGCCTCCTACGAGCAGTACTTC; j_call: TRBJ2-7; clone_size: .; d_call: TRBD2; v_call: TRBV29-1
cdr3_aa: CASSQGTYYEQYF; cdr3_nt: TGTGCCAGCAGCCAAGGGACTTACTACGAGCAGTACTTC; j_call: TRBJ2-7; clone_size: .; d_call: .; v_call: TRBV7-7
cdr3_aa: CASSQTGQYGYTF; cdr3_nt: TGTGCCAGCAGCCAGACCGGACAGTATGGCTACACCTTC; j_call: TRBJ1-2; clone_size: .; d_call: .; v_call: TRBV11-2
cdr3_aa: CASSLALNNNEQFF; cdr3_nt: TGTGCCAGCAGCTTAGCGCTCAACAACAATGAGCAGTTCTTC; j_call: TRBJ2-1; clone_size: .; d_call: .; v_call: TRBV7-9
cdr3_aa: CASSPKLGGKSYEQYF; cdr3_nt: TGTGCCAGCAGCCCAAAACTAGGAGGGAAGTCCTACGAGCAGTACTTC; j_call: TRBJ2-7; clone_size: .; d_call: .; v_call: TRBV9
cdr3_aa: CASGTGRTSSGYTF; cdr3_nt: TGTGCCAGCGGGACAGGTCGAACTTCGAGTGGCTACACCTTC; j_call: TRBJ1-2; clone_size: once; d_call: TRBD1; v_call: TRBV11-2